These 12 T cell receptor beta chains were sequenced from one sample in a study of cytomegalovirus exposure and HLA in healthy donors. PCR primers comprised 60 Vbeta and 13 Jbeta primers. This table comes from immunoSEQ multiplex PCR, and its TCRdb copy is limited to in-frame clones, with some not included. The sample gives 150,000 to 200,000 clones, just over 70% of which show up once; roughly 4.5% is in the top ten. Material for sequencing was PBMCs. These receptors came from a man between 18 and 35 years old in good health and CMV-seropositive.

This chain connects TRBV6-5 to TRBJ1-1, with D perhaps matching TRBD1 (6 bases). The V gene's germline CDR1 is MNHEY and CDR2 SVGAGI. Deletions cut 4 bases from V and 1 base from J, with 13 bases between. This CDR3 contains 15 residues. CDR3 region: CASSLGHPRNTEAFF. CDR3 bases: TGTGCCAGCAGTTTGGGACACCCTCGGAACACTGAAGCTTTCTTT.

DNA for the CDR3: TGCGCCAGCAGCTTGGGGGGAACAGGGCTTGGCATTCAGTACTTC. It specifies CASSLGGTGLGIQYF. This chain uses TRBV5-1 with TRBJ2-4, with TRBD1 as a possible D gene (6 bases). Germline CDR1 SGHRS, CDR2 YFSETQ. CDR3 length equals 15 residues. Trimming stripped 0 bases from V and 9 bases from J, with 16 bases between.

The V call is TRBV6-5, the J call TRBJ2-1; 9 bases map to TRBD2. The germline V gene encodes CDR1 MNHEY and CDR2 SVGAGI. The CDR3 contains 15 residues. V shed 7 bases, J shed 7 bases, and the junction held 11 bases outside the gene matches. CDR3 nucleotide sequence: TGTGCCAGCACTGGGGGTAGCGGGGGTAGGAATGAGCAGTTCTTC. Protein sequence: CASTGGSGGRNEQFF.

The chain uses TRBV28 and TRBJ2-1; 7 bases are a match to TRBD1. The ends lost 10 bases at V and 4 bases at J; junction bases unmatched: 13. CDR3 length: 15 amino acids. Germline CDR1 MDHEN, CDR2 SYDVKM. CDR3 protein: CATSQQGLRYNEQFF. The CDR3 region has the DNA TGTGCCACCAGCCAACAGGGGCTGCGTTACAATGAGCAGTTCTTC.

The V call is TRBV5-6, the J call TRBJ2-7; D is possibly TRBD2 (7 bases). From germline, CDR1 is SGHDT and CDR2 YYEEEE. Deletions cut 4 bases from V and 3 bases from J, with 14 bases between. This CDR3 comprises 14 residues. CDR3 sequence: CASSHEGGGYEQYV. The CDR3 DNA follows: TGTGCCAGCAGCCATGAAGGGGGGGGCTACGAGCAGTACGTC.

The CDR3 protein is CASIRDSDFGYEQYV. CDR3 nucleotides: TGTGCCAGCATCCGGGACAGCGATTTTGGATACGAGCAGTACGTC. The V call is TRBV2, the J call TRBJ2-7, with TRBD1 matching over 7 bases. The CDR3 covers 15 residues. Losses at the gene ends were 7 bases for V and 4 bases for J; bases not matched to a gene: 13. Germline loops: CDR1 SNHLY, CDR2 FYNNEI.

V is TRBV2 and J is TRBJ2-1; the D gene is possibly TRBD1 (6 bases). The CDR3 runs 15 residues. Per the germline V gene, CDR1 is SNHLY and CDR2 is FYNNEI. The V gene lost 1 base and the J gene lost 7 bases, with 14 bases spanning the gap. The CDR3 DNA reads as TGTGCCAGCAGTGAAGAACCCGACAGGAGGAATGAGCAGTTCTTC. Translation: CASSEEPDRRNEQFF.

The chain joins TRBV5-1 to TRBJ2-2, with 7 bases identical to TRBD1. J gave up 1 base and V 4 bases, and 4 bases lay outside the gene matches. Germline CDR1 reads SGHRS; CDR2 reads YFSETQ. The CDR3 has 15 amino acids. CDR3 in DNA: TGCGCCAGCAGCGCTCGGACAGGGAACACCGGGGAGCTGTTTTTT. Its translation: CASSARTGNTGELFF.

This sequence joins TRBV5-1 and TRBJ2-6, with D perhaps matching TRBD2 (6 bases). Trimming took 4 bases from V and 0 from J, leaving 11 bases between them. The germline gives CDR1 SGHRS, CDR2 YFSETQ. This CDR3 comprises 16 residues. Written as DNA, the CDR3 is TGCGCCAGCAGCCCGGGACTTACCTCTGGGGCCAACGTCCTGACTTTC. Amino acids: CASSPGLTSGANVLTF.

The chain has TRBV5-1 and TRBJ2-1, with 9 bases aligning to TRBD2. The CDR3 consists of 18 residues. CDR1 and CDR2 (germline): SGHRS, YFSETQ. Trimming at V came to 4 bases and at J to 7 bases, leaving 18 bases not matched to a gene. The CDR3 sequence is CASSPDPPTSGLSNEQFF. The CDR3 bases are TGCGCCAGCAGCCCTGACCCCCCAACTAGCGGGTTAAGTAATGAGCAGTTCTTC.

This clone was picked up one time. The chain is built from TRBV18 and TRBJ1-6, with TRBD1 matching 8 bases. The V gene's germline CDR1 is KGHSH and CDR2 LQKENI. Germline trimming cut 5 bases from V and 7 bases from J; bases unmatched to any gene: 7. This CDR3 comprises 15 residues. DNA of the CDR3: TGTGCCAGCTCAGCAGATTACAGGGGGAATTCACCCCTCCACTTT. It codes for CASSADYRGNSPLHF.

The chain recombines TRBV5-1 with TRBJ1-6, with 8 bases fitting TRBD1. Germline V CDR1 and CDR2: SGHRS, YFSETQ. V was clipped by 3 bases and J by 5 bases; unmatched bases: 13. This CDR3 contains 18 residues. CDR3 nucleotide sequence: TGCGCCAGCAGCTCCTCGACAGGGGAAATCTGGAATAATTCACCCCTCCACTTT. This gives the protein CASSSSTGEIWNNSPLHF.